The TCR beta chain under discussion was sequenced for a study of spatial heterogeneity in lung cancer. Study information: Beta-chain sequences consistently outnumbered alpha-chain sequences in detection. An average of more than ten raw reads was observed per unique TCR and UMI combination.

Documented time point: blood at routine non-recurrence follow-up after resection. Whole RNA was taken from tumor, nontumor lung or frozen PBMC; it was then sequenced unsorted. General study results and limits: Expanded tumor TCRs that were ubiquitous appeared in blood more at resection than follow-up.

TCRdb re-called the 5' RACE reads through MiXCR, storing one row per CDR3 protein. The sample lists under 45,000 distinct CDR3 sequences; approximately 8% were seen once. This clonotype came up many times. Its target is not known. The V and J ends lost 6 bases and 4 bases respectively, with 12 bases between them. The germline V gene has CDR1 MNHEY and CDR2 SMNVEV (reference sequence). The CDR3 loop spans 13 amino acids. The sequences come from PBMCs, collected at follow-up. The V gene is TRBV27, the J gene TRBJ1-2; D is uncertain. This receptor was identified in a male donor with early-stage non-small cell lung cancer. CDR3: CASRQERAYGYTF. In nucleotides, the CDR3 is TGTGCCAGCAGACAAGAAAGGGCCTATGGCTACACCTTC.